The 6 T cell receptor beta chains listed next were all sequenced from one sample in a study of blood T cell repertoires in COVID-19. The method was immunoSEQ multiplex PCR; TCRdb's version includes in-frame clones alone and lacks a portion of them. The sample has some 290,000 clones, around 90% seen once. The material sequenced was peripheral blood. These TCRs come from a woman aged 40 to 50 with COVID-19, enrolled during active disease.

The chain employs TRBV28 and TRBJ1-5; TRBD1 matches at 8 bases. CDR3 size: 15 residues. CDR1 and CDR2 from the germline V gene are MDHEN and SYDVKM. J gave up 5 bases and V 2 bases, and 5 bases lay outside the gene matches. This CDR3 reads CASSLPQGADQPQHF. The CDR3 DNA reads TGTGCCAGCAGTTTACCCCAGGGGGCGGATCAGCCCCAGCATTTT.

The CDR3, as DNA: TGTGCCAGCAGTTTCAGACTAGCGGGGGGGGACTCCTTCTACGAGCAGTACTTC. Protein: CASSFRLAGGDSFYEQYF. This chain joins TRBV28 and TRBJ2-7; 14 positions agree with TRBD2. The length of the CDR3 is 18 residues. Germline CDR1 reads MDHEN; CDR2 reads SYDVKM. The trim removed 3 bases at V and 3 bases at J, leaving 10 bases unmatched.

CDR3 protein: CASSPNVGPAQETQYF. The CDR3 DNA is TGTGCCAGCTCACCCAACGTGGGGCCTGCCCAAGAGACCCAGTACTTC. The V call is TRBV18, the J call TRBJ2-5, with D possibly being TRBD1 (5 bases). Per germline, CDR1 KGHSH and CDR2 LQKENI. V was clipped by 3 bases and J by 1 base, with 15 bases between them. This CDR3 has 16 residues.

CDR3 nucleotides: TGTGCCTGGAGCGGGCACGTATTGGCAGCCAGGGACGAGCAGTACTTC. Its translation is CAWSGHVLAARDEQYF. The chain links TRBV30 to TRBJ2-7; D is perhaps TRBD1 (5 bases). The germline gives CDR1 GTSNPN, CDR2 SVGIG (reference sequence). The CDR3 loop spans 16 amino acids. Between the trimmed V and J ends, which lost 3 bases and 5 bases, there was a span of 23 bases.

V and J are TRBV28 and TRBJ1-2, with 9 bases aligning to TRBD1. V lost 4 bases to trimming and J lost 8 bases; unmatched junction nucleotides: 8. CDR1 and CDR2 (germline): MDHEN, SYDVKM. The CDR3 loop spans 14 amino acids. The CDR3 DNA is TGTGCCAGCAGTTCGTTACAGGGGGCGCAGGGCTACACCTTC. Its protein product is CASSSLQGAQGYTF.

This chain links TRBV28 with TRBJ2-7; TRBD1 is a possible D gene (5 bases). CDR3 size: 13 residues. Germline values: CDR1 MDHEN, CDR2 SYDVKM. Trimming removed 8 bases at V and 0 bases at J, with 11 bases between. CDR3 in DNA: TGTGCCAGCGAAGGGGTCGACTCCTACGAGCAGTACTTC. Its protein is CASEGVDSYEQYF.